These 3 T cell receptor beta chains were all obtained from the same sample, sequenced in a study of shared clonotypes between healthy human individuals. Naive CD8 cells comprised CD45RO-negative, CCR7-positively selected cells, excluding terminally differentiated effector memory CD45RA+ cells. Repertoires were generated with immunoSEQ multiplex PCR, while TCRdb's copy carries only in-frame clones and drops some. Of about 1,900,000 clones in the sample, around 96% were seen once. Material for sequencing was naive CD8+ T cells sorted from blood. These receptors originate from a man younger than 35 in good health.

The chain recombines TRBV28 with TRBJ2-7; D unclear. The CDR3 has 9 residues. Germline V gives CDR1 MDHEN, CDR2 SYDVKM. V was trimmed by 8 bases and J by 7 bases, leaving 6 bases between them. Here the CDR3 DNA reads TGTGCCAGCGGGTATGAGCAGTACTTC. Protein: CASGYEQYF.

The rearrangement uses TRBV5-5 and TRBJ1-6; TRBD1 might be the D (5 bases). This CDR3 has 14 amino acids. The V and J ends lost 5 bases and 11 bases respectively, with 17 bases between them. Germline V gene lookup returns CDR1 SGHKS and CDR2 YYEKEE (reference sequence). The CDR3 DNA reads TGTGCCAGCAGTGATGACAGAGGCTCGGCACCCCTCCACTTT. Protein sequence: CASSDDRGSAPLHF.

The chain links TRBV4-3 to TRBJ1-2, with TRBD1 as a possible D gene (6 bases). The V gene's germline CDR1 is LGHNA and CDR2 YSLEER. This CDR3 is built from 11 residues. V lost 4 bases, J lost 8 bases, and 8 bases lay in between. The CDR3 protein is CASSPGAGYTF. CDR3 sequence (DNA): TGCGCCAGCAGCCCAGGGGCCGGCTACACCTTC.